A selection of T cell receptor beta chains follows, all from one sample in a study of T cell repertoires in cytomegalovirus infection. In TCRdb, the reads were re-called with MiXCR into one record per CDR3 protein. The table lists 250,000 to 300,000 distinct CDR3 sequences, about 13% of them singletons. Source material: PBMCs. Receptor source: a human donor in good health (CMV status not recorded). Some clones in this sample may be carry-over from other donors' samples. Each CDR3 is given with its conserved first and last residue. The D gene is left open where the match is weak. Clone size is given for some rows only: seen once, a few or many times, or a class if the clone is expanded.

length: 17
D: NA
V: TRBV5-6
size: NA
J: TRBJ1-5
DNA: TGTGCCAGCAGCGCAAGAACCACAGGGTCGGTCAATCAGCCCCAGCATTTT
CDR3: CASSARTTGSVNQPQHF

length: 14
D: TRBD1
V: TRBV5-1
size: few
J: TRBJ2-7
DNA: TGCGCCAGCAGCTTGGTCAGGGGGTTCTACGAGCAGTACTTC
CDR3: CASSLVRGFYEQYF

length: 15
D: NA
V: TRBV6-2/TRBV6-3
size: few
J: TRBJ1-3
DNA: TGTGCCAGCAGTAGGGGCCAGACATCTGGAAACACCATATATTTT
CDR3: CASSRGQTSGNTIYF

length: 15
D: NA
V: TRBV7-8
size: many
J: TRBJ2-7
DNA: TGTGCCAGCAGCTTAGCGCGGGCGAATGTCTACGAGCAGTACTTC
CDR3: CASSLARANVYEQYF

length: 13
D: NA
V: TRBV7-3
size: many
J: TRBJ2-7
DNA: TGTGCCAGCAGCTTAAGCGGTATGGCCGAGCAGTACTTC
CDR3: CASSLSGMAEQYF

length: 14
D: TRBD1
V: TRBV7-2
size: NA
J: TRBJ1-1
DNA: TGTGCCAGCAGCACGCAGACAGGGGACACTGTAGCTTTCTTT
CDR3: CASSTQTGDTVAFF

length: 19
D: TRBD2
V: TRBV7-6
size: many
J: TRBJ2-3
DNA: TGTGCCAGCAGCTTAGCTGAGGCCGGACTAGCGGGAATTACAGATACGCAGTATTTT
CDR3: CASSLAEAGLAGITDTQYF

length: 14
D: NA
V: TRBV6-2/TRBV6-3
size: medium-sized
J: TRBJ2-3
DNA: TGTGCCAGCAGTTATGGGGGGCCGACAGATACGCAGTATTTT
CDR3: CASSYGGPTDTQYF

length: 14
D: NA
V: TRBV2
size: NA
J: TRBJ2-2
DNA: TGTGCCAGCAGTGGGCTAGCAGCCACCGGGGAGCTGTTTTTT
CDR3: CASSGLAATGELFF

length: 11
D: NA
V: TRBV20-1
size: few
J: TRBJ1-1
DNA: TGCAGTGCCACGGACGGAACTGAAGCTTTCTTT
CDR3: CSATDGTEAFF

length: 14
D: TRBD1
V: TRBV29-1
size: NA
J: TRBJ2-2
DNA: TGCAGCGTGCATCCGGGACAGGGGACCGGGGAGCTGTTTTTT
CDR3: CSVHPGQGTGELFF

length: 16
D: NA
V: TRBV7-2
size: many
J: TRBJ2-3
DNA: TGTGCCAGCAGCGATGGGGCAGGGGGGAGCACAGATACGCAGTATTTT
CDR3: CASSDGAGGSTDTQYF

length: 13
D: TRBD1
V: TRBV20-1
size: NA
J: TRBJ2-1
DNA: TGCAGTGCTATCCGGGACAGGGCTAATGAGCAGTTCTTC
CDR3: CSAIRDRANEQFF

length: 14
D: NA
V: TRBV12-3/TRBV12-4
size: many
J: TRBJ2-3
DNA: TGTGCCAGCAGTCCACCAACAGGGACAGATACGCAGTATTTT
CDR3: CASSPPTGTDTQYF

length: 14
D: TRBD1
V: TRBV29-1
size: NA
J: TRBJ1-5
DNA: TGCAGCGTCAAGGCCGGGACAGATAATCAGCCCCAGCATTTT
CDR3: CSVKAGTDNQPQHF

length: 17
D: TRBD2
V: TRBV12-3/TRBV12-4
size: NA
J: TRBJ2-7
DNA: TGTGCCAGCAGCGAGAAGGGGACTAGCGGGAGCTCCTACGAGCAGTACTTC
CDR3: CASSEKGTSGSSYEQYF

length: 14
D: NA
V: TRBV9
size: few
J: TRBJ2-5
DNA: TGTGCCAGCAGCGTAGATTTAGGCCAAGAGACCCAGTACTTC
CDR3: CASSVDLGQETQYF

length: 15
D: NA
V: TRBV6-1
size: many
J: TRBJ2-1
DNA: TGTGCCAGCAGTGAAGTCGGAGGCTCCTACAATGAGCAGTTCTTC
CDR3: CASSEVGGSYNEQFF

length: 17
D: TRBD1
V: TRBV6-1
size: many
J: TRBJ2-5
DNA: TGTGCCAGCAGTGAAGGGAGTTTGGGACAGTATCAAGAGACCCAGTACTTC
CDR3: CASSEGSLGQYQETQYF

length: 13
D: NA
V: TRBV28
size: NA
J: TRBJ2-1
DNA: TGTGCCAGCAGTACCCAGGGAGACTGGGGGAAGTTCTTC
CDR3: CASSTQGDWGKFF

length: 16
D: NA
V: TRBV24-1
size: few
J: TRBJ1-5
DNA: TGTGCCACCAGTGATTCCCGGCAGTTGTCCAATCAGCCCCAGCATTTT
CDR3: CATSDSRQLSNQPQHF

length: 15
D: TRBD1
V: TRBV12-3/TRBV12-4
size: NA
J: TRBJ1-1
DNA: TGTGCCAGCAGAGATCCGGGACAGCCGAACACTGAAGCTTTCTTT
CDR3: CASRDPGQPNTEAFF

length: 14
D: NA
V: TRBV10-3
size: NA
J: TRBJ1-1
DNA: TGTGCCATCAGCCTGGGACCGAGGAACACTGAAGCTTTCTTT
CDR3: CAISLGPRNTEAFF